Shown below are 12 T cell receptor beta chains from a single sample sequenced in a study of blood T cell repertoires in COVID-19. Only in-frame clones appear in the TCRdb table, and some are missing; sequencing was by immunoSEQ multiplex PCR. The sample carries approximately 140,000 clones, roughly nine tenths recorded once. Sequenced material: PBMCs or T cells enriched from blood (not recorded which). These receptors originate from a woman aged 40 to 50 who had been exposed to COVID-19.

The chain uses TRBV19 and TRBJ1-3, with D possibly being TRBD1 (6 bases). The CDR3 totals 15 residues. CDR1 and CDR2 from the germline V gene are LNHDA and SQIVND (reference sequence). The germline V and J ends were trimmed by 5 bases and 4 bases, with 15 bases remaining between them. The CDR3 spells CASSPGHLTGNTIYF. In nucleotides, the CDR3 is TGTGCCAGTAGTCCGGGACACCTAACCGGAAACACCATATATTTT. Full variable domain (missing parts from reference TRBV19 and TRBJ1-3): DGGITQSPKYLFRKEGQNVTLSCEQNLNHDAMYWYRQDPGQGLRLIYYSQIVNDFQKGDIAEGYSVSREKKESFPLTVTSAQKNPTAFYLCASSPGHLTGNTIYFGEGSWLTVV.

This clone was detected once. J is TRBJ1-5 and V is TRBV19; 8 nucleotides match TRBD1. Germline assignment: CDR1 LNHDA and CDR2 SQIVND (reference sequence). V gave up 7 bases and J gave up 7 bases; unmatched junction bases: 9. The CDR3 loop spans 14 amino acids. In DNA, the CDR3 is TGTGCCAGTAAAAGGGGTCAGGGGGCACAGCCCCAGCATTTT. Translating it yields CASKRGQGAQPQHF.

The chain joins TRBV7-9 to TRBJ2-1; 8 bases are shared with TRBD1. With 5 bases clipped from V and 1 base from J, the junction kept 4 bases outside the gene matches. There are 15 residues in the CDR3. Germline V CDR1 and CDR2: SEHNR, FQNEAQ (reference sequence). The CDR3 DNA sequence: TGTGCCAGCAGCCCTCGGACAGGGTCCTACAATGAGCAGTTCTTC. Protein product: CASSPRTGSYNEQFF. The complete variable domain, with remaining parts taken from reference TRBV7-9 and TRBJ2-1, reads DTGVSQNPRHKITKRGQNVTFRCDPISEHNRLYWYRQTLGQGPEFLTYFQNEAQLEKSRLLSDRFSAERPKGSFSTLEIQRTEQGDSAMYLCASSPRTGSYNEQFFGPGTRLTVL.

V usage is TRBV7-7 and J usage is TRBJ2-5; TRBD1 is a possible D gene (6 bases). Germline CDR1 reads SSHAT; CDR2 reads FNYEAQ (reference sequence). The CDR3 is 15 amino acids. V shed 6 bases and J shed 1 base, with 15 bases lying between them. In DNA form, the CDR3 reads TGTGCCAGCAGTCCTATGGGGGCCCTCCAAGAGACCCAGTACTTC. It codes for CASSPMGALQETQYF.

V and J are TRBV6-1 and TRBJ1-5; 7 bases agree with TRBD1. The CDR3 is 16 residues long. Germline-derived CDR1 and CDR2 are MNHNS and SASEGT. V dropped 2 bases and J dropped 2; count of bases not matched to a gene: 6. The CDR3 reads CASSERGGWGNQPQHF. In DNA, the CDR3 is TGTGCCAGCAGTGAACGAGGGGGCTGGGGCAATCAGCCCCAGCATTTT.

The chain recombines TRBV7-8 with TRBJ2-1; 13 bases match TRBD2. CDR1 and CDR2 (germline): SGHVS, FQNEAQ. The CDR3 has 20 amino acids. J was trimmed by 4 bases and V by 1 base; bases with no gene match: 13. CDR3 amino acids: CASSLEAGLAGRVYYNEQFF. CDR3 nucleotide sequence: TGTGCCAGCAGCTTAGAGGCGGGACTAGCGGGAAGAGTGTATTACAATGAGCAGTTCTTC.

The V call is TRBV4-1, the J call TRBJ1-6; D not certain. Germline lookup yields CDR1 MGHRA and CDR2 YSYEKL. The CDR3 length is 17 residues. V lost 2 bases, J lost 0 bases, and 11 bases lay in between. CDR3 protein: CASSQTGGSSYNSPLHF. The CDR3 DNA reads as TGCGCCAGCAGCCAAACCGGAGGGAGCTCCTATAATTCACCCCTCCACTTT.

The chain employs TRBV7-9 and TRBJ2-2; 7 bases align to TRBD1. V lost 5 bases and J lost 4; bases outside the gene matches: 7. CDR1 SEHNR and CDR2 FQNEAQ come from the germline V gene (reference sequence). The CDR3 loop spans 15 amino acids. The CDR3 bases are TGTGCCAGCAGCCCCCGGGACAGCCCCACCGGGGAGCTGTTTTTT. This codes for CASSPRDSPTGELFF.

The chain carries TRBV5-6 and TRBJ1-1; perhaps TRBD1 as D (5 bases). The CDR3 length is 13 residues. The V gene's germline CDR1 is SGHDT and CDR2 YYEEEE. The ends were cut back, 5 bases at V and 5 bases at J, with 13 bases in the middle. The CDR3 reads CASSGAGLTEAFF. Written as DNA, the CDR3 is TGTGCCAGCAGTGGGGCAGGGTTGACTGAAGCTTTCTTT.

The chain combines TRBV4-1 with TRBJ1-1; 10 bases align to TRBD1. V was pared by 0 bases and J by 5 bases, with 6 bases of the junction left unmatched. The CDR3 is made up of 16 amino acids. Germline V gene lookup returns CDR1 MGHRA and CDR2 YSYEKL. Written as DNA, the CDR3 is TGCGCCAGCAGCCAAGATCGCGGACAGGGGGGAACTGAAGCTTTCTTT. Translation: CASSQDRGQGGTEAFF.

The V call is TRBV6-5, the J call TRBJ2-1; TRBD2 aligns across 7 bases. V was clipped by 0 bases and J by 5 bases; unmatched bases: 7. Germline CDR1 and CDR2: MNHEY and SVGAGI. The CDR3 totals 16 residues. CDR3: CASSYSRLAVHNEQFF. The DNA of the CDR3 is TGTGCCAGCAGTTACTCGAGGCTAGCGGTTCACAATGAGCAGTTCTTC.

The rearrangement links TRBV11-3 to TRBJ2-3, with D perhaps TRBD2 (5 bases). Trimming cost V 4 bases and J 6 bases, with 14 bases left between them. Germline V gene sequence: CDR1 SGHNT, CDR2 YENEEA. The CDR3 contains 14 residues. CDR3 region: CASSWGLASDTQYF. DNA of the CDR3: TGTGCCAGCAGCTGGGGTCTAGCCAGCGATACGCAGTATTTT.